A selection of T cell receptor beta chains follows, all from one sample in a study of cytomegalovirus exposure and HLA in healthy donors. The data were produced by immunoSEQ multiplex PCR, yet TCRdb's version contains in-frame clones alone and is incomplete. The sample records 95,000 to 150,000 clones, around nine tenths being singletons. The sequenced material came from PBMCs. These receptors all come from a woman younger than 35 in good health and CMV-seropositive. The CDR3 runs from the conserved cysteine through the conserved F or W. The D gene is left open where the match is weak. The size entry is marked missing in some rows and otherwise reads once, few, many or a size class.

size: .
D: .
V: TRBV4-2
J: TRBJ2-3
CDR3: CASSQGGAGDTQYF
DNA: TGTGCCAGCAGCCAGGGGGGGGCTGGAGATACGCAGTATTTT

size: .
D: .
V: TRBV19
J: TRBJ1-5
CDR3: CASSGRGGQPQHF
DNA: TGTGCCAGTAGTGGGAGGGGGGGGCAGCCCCAGCATTTT

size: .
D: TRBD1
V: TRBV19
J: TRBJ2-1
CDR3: CASSSGTGNSYNEQFF
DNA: TGTGCCAGTAGTAGTGGGACAGGGAATTCCTACAATGAGCAGTTCTTC

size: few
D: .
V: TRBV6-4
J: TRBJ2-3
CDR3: CASSDSEGSTDTQYF
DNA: TGTGCCAGCAGTGACTCGGAGGGTAGCACAGATACGCAGTATTTT

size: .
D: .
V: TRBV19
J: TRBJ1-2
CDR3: CATGVRDTPNYGYTF
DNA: TGTGCCACCGGGGTAAGGGACACACCTAACTATGGCTACACCTTC

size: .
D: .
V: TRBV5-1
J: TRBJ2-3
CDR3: CASREADTQYF
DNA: TGCGCCAGCCGAGAGGCAGATACGCAGTATTTT

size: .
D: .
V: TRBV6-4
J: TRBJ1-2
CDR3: CASSLTVSSNYGYTF
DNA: TGTGCCAGCAGTCTTACAGTGTCCTCAAACTATGGCTACACCTTC

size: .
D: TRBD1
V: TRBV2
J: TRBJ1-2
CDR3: CASSGSRDRGHGYTF
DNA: TGTGCCAGCAGTGGATCTCGTGACAGGGGGCATGGCTACACCTTC

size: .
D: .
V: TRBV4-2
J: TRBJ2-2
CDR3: CASSQGLAMLAGELFF
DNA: TGTGCCAGCAGCCAAGGCCTAGCAATGTTGGCCGGGGAGCTGTTTTTT

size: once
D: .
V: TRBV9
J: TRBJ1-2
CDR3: CASSVAGGTGYGYTF
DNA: TGTGCCAGCAGCGTAGCTGGGGGAACAGGGTATGGCTACACCTTC

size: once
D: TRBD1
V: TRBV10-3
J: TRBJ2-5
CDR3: CAIRPGQGGETQYF
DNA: TGTGCCATCAGGCCGGGACAGGGTGGAGAGACCCAGTACTTC

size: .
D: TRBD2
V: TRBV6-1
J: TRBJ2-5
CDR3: CASSIGGVRETQYF
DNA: TGTGCCAGCAGTATTGGGGGGGTGAGAGAGACCCAGTACTTC

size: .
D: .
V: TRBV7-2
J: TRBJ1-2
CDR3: CASSQGQPGHYGYTF
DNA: TGTGCCAGCAGCCAGGGACAACCGGGACACTATGGCTACACCTTC

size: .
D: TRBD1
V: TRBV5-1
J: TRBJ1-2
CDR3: CASSLAATGGEGYTF
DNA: TGCGCCAGCAGCTTGGCCGCGACAGGGGGTGAGGGCTACACCTTC

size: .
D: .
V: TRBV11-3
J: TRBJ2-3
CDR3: CASSLQGFGDTQYF
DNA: TGTGCCAGCAGCTTACAGGGTTTTGGAGATACGCAGTATTTT

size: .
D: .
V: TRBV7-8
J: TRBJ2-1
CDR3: CASSLGRLVLEQFF
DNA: TGTGCCAGCAGCTTAGGAAGACTAGTACTTGAGCAGTTCTTC

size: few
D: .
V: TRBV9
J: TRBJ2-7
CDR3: CASSPRGWYEQYF
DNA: TGTGCCAGCAGCCCGAGGGGGTGGTACGAGCAGTACTTC

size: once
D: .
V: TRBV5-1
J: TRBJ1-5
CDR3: CASSLGTDSNQPQHF
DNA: TGCGCCAGCAGCTTAGGCACAGATAGCAATCAGCCCCAGCATTTT

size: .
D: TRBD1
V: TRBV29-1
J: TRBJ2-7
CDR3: CSVRSGTGGEQYF
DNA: TGCAGCGTTCGCTCTGGGACAGGGGGGGAGCAGTACTTC

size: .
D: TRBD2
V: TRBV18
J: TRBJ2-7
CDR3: CASSRLAGGGEGFYEQYF
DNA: TGTGCCAGCTCCCGTCTAGCGGGGGGCGGCGAAGGCTTCTACGAGCAGTACTTC

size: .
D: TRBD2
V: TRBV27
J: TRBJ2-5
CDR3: CATMGRGGSRETQYF
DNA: TGTGCCACCATGGGGCGGGGGGGGAGCCGGGAGACCCAGTACTTC

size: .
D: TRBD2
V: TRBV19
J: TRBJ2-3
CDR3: CASRNSGVSTDTQYF
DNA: TGTGCCAGTCGTAATAGCGGGGTTAGCACAGATACGCAGTATTTT

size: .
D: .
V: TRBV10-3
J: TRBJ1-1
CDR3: CAIKLGVGTEAFF
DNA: TGTGCCATCAAGTTAGGGGTTGGAACTGAAGCTTTCTTT

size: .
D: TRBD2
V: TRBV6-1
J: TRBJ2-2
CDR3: CASSVLAGVPGELFF
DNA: TGTGCCAGCAGTGTACTAGCGGGAGTACCCGGGGAGCTGTTTTTT

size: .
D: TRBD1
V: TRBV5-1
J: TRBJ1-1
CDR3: CASSLGQGALYSTEAFF
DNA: TGCGCCAGCAGCTTGGGACAGGGGGCTTTATATAGCACTGAAGCTTTCTTT

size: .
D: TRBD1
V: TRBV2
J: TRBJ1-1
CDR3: CASNHRGANTEAFF
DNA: TGTGCCAGCAACCACAGGGGGGCGAACACTGAAGCTTTCTTT

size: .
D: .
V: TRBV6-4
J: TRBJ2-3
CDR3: CASRRQPSTDTQYF
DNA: TGTGCCAGCAGACGACAGCCTAGCACAGATACGCAGTATTTT

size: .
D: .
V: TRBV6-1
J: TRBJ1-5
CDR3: CASRNGQLNQPQHF
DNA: TGTGCCAGCAGGAACGGACAGCTTAATCAGCCCCAGCATTTT

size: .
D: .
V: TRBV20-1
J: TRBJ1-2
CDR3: CSASTGYGYTF
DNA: TGCAGTGCCTCGACAGGCTATGGCTACACCTTC

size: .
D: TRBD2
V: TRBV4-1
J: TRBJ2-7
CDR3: CASSLIAGELNEQYF
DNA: TGCGCCAGCAGCCTCATAGCGGGAGAGCTCAACGAGCAGTACTTC

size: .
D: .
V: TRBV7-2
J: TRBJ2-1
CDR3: CASSPLFRQNNEQFF
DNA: TGTGCCAGCAGCCCCCTCTTTCGACAGAACAATGAGCAGTTCTTC

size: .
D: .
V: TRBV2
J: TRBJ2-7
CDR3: CASSESGGHVYEQYF
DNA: TGTGCCAGCAGTGAGAGTGGGGGACACGTCTACGAGCAGTACTTC

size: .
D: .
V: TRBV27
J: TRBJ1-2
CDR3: CASSLQGDYGYTF
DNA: TGTGCCAGCAGTTTACAGGGTGACTATGGCTACACCTTC

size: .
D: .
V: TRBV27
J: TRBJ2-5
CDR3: CASSPGQRTETQYF
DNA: TGTGCCAGCAGCCCAGGACAGAGAACCGAGACCCAGTACTTC

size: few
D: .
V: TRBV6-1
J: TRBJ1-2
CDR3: CASSEREEIYGYTF
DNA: TGTGCCAGCAGTGAAAGAGAGGAGATATATGGCTACACCTTC

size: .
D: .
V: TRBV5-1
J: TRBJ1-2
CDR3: CASSLASGHGYTF
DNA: TGCGCCAGCAGCTTGGCGTCAGGGCATGGCTACACCTTC

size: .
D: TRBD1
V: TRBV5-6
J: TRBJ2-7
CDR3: CASSLVTGVPYEQYF
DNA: TGTGCCAGCAGCTTGGTGACAGGGGTGCCCTACGAGCAGTACTTC

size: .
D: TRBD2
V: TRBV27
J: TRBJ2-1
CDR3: CASSLFSGGSSSYNEQFF
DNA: TGTGCCAGCAGTTTATTTAGCGGGGGGTCGAGCTCCTACAATGAGCAGTTCTTC

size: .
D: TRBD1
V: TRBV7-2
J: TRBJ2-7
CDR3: CASSGLGGQGAYEQYF
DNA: TGTGCCAGCAGCGGCCTCGGGGGACAGGGTGCCTACGAGCAGTACTTC

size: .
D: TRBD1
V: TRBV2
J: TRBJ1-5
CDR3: CASSAFGSRQGDQPQHF
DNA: TGTGCCAGCAGTGCATTCGGTTCGAGACAGGGGGATCAGCCCCAGCATTTT

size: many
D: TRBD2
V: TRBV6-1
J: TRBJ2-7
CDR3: CASSVISGTSNEQYF
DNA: TGTGCCAGCAGCGTAATATCCGGGACTAGCAACGAGCAGTACTTC

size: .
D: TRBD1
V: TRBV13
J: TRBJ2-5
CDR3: CASRLATGGFETQYF
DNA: TGTGCCAGCAGGCTCGCGACAGGGGGGTTTGAGACCCAGTACTTC

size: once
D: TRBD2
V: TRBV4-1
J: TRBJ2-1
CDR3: CASSQYSGRSYEQFF
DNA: TGCGCCAGCAGCCAATACAGCGGGAGGTCATATGAGCAGTTCTTC

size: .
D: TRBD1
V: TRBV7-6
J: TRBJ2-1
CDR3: CASSPTGTGTVNEQFF
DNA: TGTGCCAGCAGCCCAACCGGGACAGGAACGGTCAATGAGCAGTTCTTC

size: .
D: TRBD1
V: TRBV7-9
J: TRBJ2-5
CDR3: CASSLDRVQETQYF
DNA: TGTGCCAGCAGCCTTGACAGGGTTCAGGAGACCCAGTACTTC

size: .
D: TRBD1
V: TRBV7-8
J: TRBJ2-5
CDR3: CASSWDRQETQYF
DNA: TGTGCCAGCAGCTGGGACAGGCAAGAGACCCAGTACTTC

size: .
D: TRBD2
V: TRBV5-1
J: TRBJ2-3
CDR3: CASAAGGSTDTQYF
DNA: TGCGCCAGCGCAGCGGGGGGCAGCACAGATACGCAGTATTTT

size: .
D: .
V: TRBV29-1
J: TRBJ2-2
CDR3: CSVVGAGELFF
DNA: TGCAGCGTTGTCGGGGCCGGGGAGCTGTTTTTT

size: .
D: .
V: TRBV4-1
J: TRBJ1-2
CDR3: CASSQDRGRGGYTF
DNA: TGCGCCAGCAGCCAAGATCGGGGGAGAGGTGGCTACACCTTC

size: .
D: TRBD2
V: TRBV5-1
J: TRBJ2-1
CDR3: CASTGLAGLPNNEQFF
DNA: TGCGCCAGTACCGGACTAGCGGGCTTACCAAACAATGAGCAGTTCTTC

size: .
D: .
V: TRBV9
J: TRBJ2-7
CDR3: CASSVYGDEQYF
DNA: TGTGCCAGCAGCGTATACGGGGACGAGCAGTACTTC

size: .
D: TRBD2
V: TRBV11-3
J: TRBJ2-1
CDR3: CASSRRGTSGTAYEQFF
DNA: TGTGCCAGCAGCCGAAGGGGGACTAGCGGGACGGCCTATGAGCAGTTCTTC

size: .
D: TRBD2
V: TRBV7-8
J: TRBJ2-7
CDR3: CASSFSRLAGLYEQYF
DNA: TGTGCCAGCAGCTTTTCGAGGCTAGCGGGTCTCTACGAGCAGTACTTC

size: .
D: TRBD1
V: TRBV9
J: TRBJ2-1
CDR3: CASSDTNRGHNEQFF
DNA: TGTGCCAGCAGCGATACAAACAGGGGCCACAATGAGCAGTTCTTC

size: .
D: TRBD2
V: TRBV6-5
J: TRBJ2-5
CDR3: CASRSTGRMEGTQYF
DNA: TGTGCCAGCAGAAGCACCGGGAGGATGGAGGGGACCCAGTACTTC

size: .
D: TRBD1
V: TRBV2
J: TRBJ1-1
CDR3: CASRERGQMNTEAFF
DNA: TGTGCCAGCCGTGAAAGGGGGCAAATGAACACTGAAGCTTTCTTT

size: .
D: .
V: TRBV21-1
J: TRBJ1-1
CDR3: CASSPQRGAWDTEAFF
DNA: TGTGCCAGCAGCCCCCAACGGGGGGCCTGGGACACTGAAGCTTTCTTT